Sequencing of this T cell receptor beta chain was carried out in a study of T cell changes during pregnancy in multiple sclerosis. The assay was immunoSEQ multiplex PCR, and TCRdb's table has in-frame clones only and misses some. The sample contains roughly 70,000 clones, about 91% of which appear only once. V dropped 5 bases and J dropped 0 bases, with 15 bases sitting between them. This CDR3 contains 15 residues. Germline CDR1 is SGHRS and CDR2 is YFSETQ. Here the sequenced sample was peripheral blood, taken in the first trimester of pregnancy. The origin of this receptor is a female donor with multiple sclerosis, enrolled in a pregnancy study. This chain joins TRBV5-1 and TRBJ2-7, with D perhaps TRBD2 (5 bases). CDR3 amino acids: CASSSRTGDSYEQYF. CDR3 DNA: TGCGCCAGCAGTTCCCGGACTGGGGACTCCTACGAGCAGTACTTC.